This T cell receptor (beta chain) was obtained from a study of technical replicates of blood from a few donors. Sequenced by immunoSEQ multiplex PCR; TCRdb stores in-frame clones only, minus some. The sample carries under 45,000 clones, about 96% recorded once. The CDR3 is 15 amino acids. Germline-derived CDR1 and CDR2 are LGHNT and FRNRAP. The ends lost 2 bases at V and 4 bases at J; junction bases unmatched: 6. This TCR derives from a human donor in good health. This rearrangement joins TRBV12-5 to TRBJ2-5, with TRBD2 identical over 8 bases. The sequenced sample was T cells isolated from PBMCs. The CDR3 is CASGLPGGPRETQYF. CDR3 bases: TGTGCTAGTGGTTTGCCGGGAGGGCCGCGAGAGACCCAGTACTTC.